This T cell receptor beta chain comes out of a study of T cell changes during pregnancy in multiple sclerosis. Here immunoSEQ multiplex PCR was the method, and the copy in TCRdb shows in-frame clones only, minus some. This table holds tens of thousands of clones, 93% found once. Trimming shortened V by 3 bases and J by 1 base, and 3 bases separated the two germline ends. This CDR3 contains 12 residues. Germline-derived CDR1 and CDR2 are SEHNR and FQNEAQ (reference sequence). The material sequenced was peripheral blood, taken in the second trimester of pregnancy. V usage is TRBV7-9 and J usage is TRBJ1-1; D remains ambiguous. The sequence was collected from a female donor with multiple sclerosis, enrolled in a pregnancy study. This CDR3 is CASSFRNTEAFF. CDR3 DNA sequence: TGTGCCAGCAGCTTCCGGAACACTGAAGCTTTCTTT.